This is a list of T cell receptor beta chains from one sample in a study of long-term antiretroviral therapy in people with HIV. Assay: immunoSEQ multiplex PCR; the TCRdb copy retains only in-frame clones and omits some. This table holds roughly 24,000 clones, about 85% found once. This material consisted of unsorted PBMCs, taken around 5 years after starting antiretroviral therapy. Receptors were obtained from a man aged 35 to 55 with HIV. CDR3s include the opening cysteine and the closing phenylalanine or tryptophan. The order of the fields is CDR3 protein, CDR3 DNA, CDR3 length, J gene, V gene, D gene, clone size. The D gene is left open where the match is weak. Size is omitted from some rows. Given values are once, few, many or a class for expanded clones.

CDR3 protein: CASSASPGFSENSYEQYF
CDR3 DNA: TGTGCCAGCAGTGCCTCTCCGGGTTTTTCTGAAAACTCCTACGAGCAGTACTTC
CDR3 length: 18
J gene: TRBJ2-7
V gene: TRBV6-1
D gene: -
clone size: -

CDR3 protein: CSVGVAGGDTQYF
CDR3 DNA: TGCAGCGTTGGAGTAGCGGGAGGAGATACGCAGTATTTT
CDR3 length: 13
J gene: TRBJ2-3
V gene: TRBV29-1
D gene: TRBD2
clone size: -

CDR3 protein: CASSPSTTYGYTF
CDR3 DNA: TGTGCCAGCTCACCGTCAACAACCTATGGCTACACCTTC
CDR3 length: 13
J gene: TRBJ1-2
V gene: TRBV18
D gene: -
clone size: -

CDR3 protein: CASSSRGPGTEAFF
CDR3 DNA: TGTGCCAGCAGCTCGCGGGGTCCTGGGACTGAAGCTTTCTTT
CDR3 length: 14
J gene: TRBJ1-1
V gene: TRBV6-5
D gene: -
clone size: -

CDR3 protein: CASSLEKVKDRDHEQYF
CDR3 DNA: TGTGCCAGCAGCTTAGAGAAGGTTAAGGATCGGGACCACGAGCAGTACTTC
CDR3 length: 17
J gene: TRBJ2-7
V gene: TRBV11-3
D gene: -
clone size: -

CDR3 protein: CASSYSGWAEAFF
CDR3 DNA: TGTGCCAGCAGTTACTCCGGGTGGGCTGAAGCTTTCTTT
CDR3 length: 13
J gene: TRBJ1-1
V gene: TRBV6-5
D gene: -
clone size: once

CDR3 protein: CASRQGYEQYF
CDR3 DNA: TGTGCCAGTCGACAGGGTTACGAGCAGTACTTC
CDR3 length: 11
J gene: TRBJ2-7
V gene: TRBV19
D gene: TRBD1
clone size: -

CDR3 protein: CASSPDRGGTDTQYF
CDR3 DNA: TGTGCCAGCAGCCCGGACAGGGGAGGAACAGATACGCAGTATTTT
CDR3 length: 15
J gene: TRBJ2-3
V gene: TRBV7-6
D gene: TRBD1
clone size: -

CDR3 protein: CASSLKPGLAQETQYF
CDR3 DNA: TGTGCCAGCAGCTTGAAACCGGGACTAGCACAAGAGACCCAGTACTTC
CDR3 length: 16
J gene: TRBJ2-5
V gene: TRBV5-6
D gene: TRBD2
clone size: -

CDR3 protein: CALTRPGRDRGSGANVLTF
CDR3 DNA: TGTGCCTTGACACGGCCGGGCCGGGACAGGGGATCTGGGGCCAACGTCCTGACTTTC
CDR3 length: 19
J gene: TRBJ2-6
V gene: TRBV30
D gene: TRBD1
clone size: -

CDR3 protein: CASSLLGSFEAFF
CDR3 DNA: TGTGCCAGCAGCTTGTTGGGATCTTTTGAAGCTTTCTTT
CDR3 length: 13
J gene: TRBJ1-1
V gene: TRBV7-9
D gene: -
clone size: -

CDR3 protein: CASSTGGANYGYTF
CDR3 DNA: TGTGCCAGCAGCACGGGAGGAGCTAACTATGGCTACACCTTC
CDR3 length: 14
J gene: TRBJ1-2
V gene: TRBV7-9
D gene: -
clone size: -

CDR3 protein: CASNWGLMNTEAFF
CDR3 DNA: TGTGCCAGCAACTGGGGTCTAATGAACACTGAAGCTTTCTTT
CDR3 length: 14
J gene: TRBJ1-1
V gene: TRBV6-1
D gene: -
clone size: once

CDR3 protein: CASSFPVLNEKLFF
CDR3 DNA: TGTGCCAGCAGCTTCCCAGTGCTTAATGAAAAACTGTTTTTT
CDR3 length: 14
J gene: TRBJ1-4
V gene: TRBV11-2
D gene: -
clone size: -

CDR3 protein: CASSPQGYYGYTF
CDR3 DNA: TGTGCCAGCAGCCCACAGGGATACTATGGCTACACCTTC
CDR3 length: 13
J gene: TRBJ1-2
V gene: TRBV6-5
D gene: -
clone size: -

CDR3 protein: CASSAYSGSNTGELFF
CDR3 DNA: TGTGCCAGCAGTGCCTACTCCGGATCTAACACCGGGGAGCTGTTTTTT
CDR3 length: 16
J gene: TRBJ2-2
V gene: TRBV6-4
D gene: -
clone size: -

CDR3 protein: CASSMSTPNEQFF
CDR3 DNA: TGTGCCAGTAGTATGTCTACACCGAATGAGCAGTTCTTC
CDR3 length: 13
J gene: TRBJ2-1
V gene: TRBV19
D gene: -
clone size: -

CDR3 protein: CASRNPDTQYF
CDR3 DNA: TGTGCCAGCAGAAACCCAGATACGCAGTATTTT
CDR3 length: 11
J gene: TRBJ2-3
V gene: TRBV6-5
D gene: -
clone size: -

CDR3 protein: CASRLAGQDDSEQYF
CDR3 DNA: TGTGCCAGCAGGCTCGCGGGACAGGATGACAGCGAGCAGTACTTC
CDR3 length: 15
J gene: TRBJ2-7
V gene: TRBV6-5
D gene: TRBD1
clone size: -

CDR3 protein: CASSLGRTGINEQFF
CDR3 DNA: TGTGCCAGCAGCTTAGGGCGGACAGGGATCAATGAGCAGTTCTTC
CDR3 length: 15
J gene: TRBJ2-1
V gene: TRBV11-2
D gene: TRBD1
clone size: -

CDR3 protein: CASSPGAGEDSPLHF
CDR3 DNA: TGTGCCAGCAGCCCCGGGGCCGGGGAAGATTCACCCCTCCACTTT
CDR3 length: 15
J gene: TRBJ1-6
V gene: TRBV7-9
D gene: -
clone size: -

CDR3 protein: CASTSGHYNEQFF
CDR3 DNA: TGTGCCAGCACTAGCGGACATTACAATGAGCAGTTCTTC
CDR3 length: 13
J gene: TRBJ2-1
V gene: TRBV27
D gene: TRBD2
clone size: -

CDR3 protein: CASSLSLATNEKLFF
CDR3 DNA: TGTGCCAGCAGCTTGAGTTTAGCAACTAATGAAAAACTGTTTTTT
CDR3 length: 15
J gene: TRBJ1-4
V gene: TRBV5-5
D gene: -
clone size: -

CDR3 protein: CSVVSPGTNTYEQYF
CDR3 DNA: TGCAGCGTTGTATCCCCAGGGACGAATACCTACGAGCAGTACTTC
CDR3 length: 15
J gene: TRBJ2-7
V gene: TRBV29-1
D gene: -
clone size: -

CDR3 protein: CASRLAGGANEKLFF
CDR3 DNA: TGTGCCAGCAGACTAGCGGGTGGAGCTAATGAAAAACTGTTTTTT
CDR3 length: 15
J gene: TRBJ1-4
V gene: TRBV7-2
D gene: -
clone size: -

CDR3 protein: CASSLPTPSSYNEQFF
CDR3 DNA: TGTGCCAGCAGCTTGCCGACTCCCAGCTCCTACAATGAGCAGTTCTTC
CDR3 length: 16
J gene: TRBJ2-1
V gene: TRBV7-2
D gene: -
clone size: -

CDR3 protein: CASSLEGNPYNEQFF
CDR3 DNA: TGCGCCAGCAGCTTGGAGGGGAACCCCTACAATGAGCAGTTCTTC
CDR3 length: 15
J gene: TRBJ2-1
V gene: TRBV5-1
D gene: -
clone size: -

CDR3 protein: CASSSGLQVGGTDTQYF
CDR3 DNA: TGCGCCAGCAGCTCCGGACTACAGGTTGGGGGCACAGATACGCAGTATTTT
CDR3 length: 17
J gene: TRBJ2-3
V gene: TRBV5-1
D gene: -
clone size: -